One sample yielded the 26 T cell receptor beta chains listed below, sequenced in a study of tumor and adjacent non-tumor tissue in lung cancer. The library came from three nested PCR rounds adapted from ARM-PCR protocols. Each CDR3 protein is one row after TCRdb ran MiXCR on the multiplex PCR reads. The data show 70,000 to 90,000 distinct CDR3 sequences, 55% to 70% seen once. This sample's RNA came from whole unsorted tissue. This non-tumor lung sample came from over 3 cm beyond the tumor edge. Source material: distant non-tumor lung tissue. The receptors here all came from a woman in her forties or fifties with non-small cell lung cancer.

This clonotype was picked up many times. V is TRBV12-3 or TRBV12-4 and J is TRBJ1-6; D gene unclear. Between the trimmed V and J ends, which lost 4 bases and 3 bases, there was a span of 13 bases. CDR3 length equals 16 residues. The CDR3 bases are TGTGCCAGCAGTTCACCGGAAAGCCTCTATAATTCACCCCTCCACTTT. Protein sequence: CASSSPESLYNSPLHF.

On this clonotype itself: One junction end does not reproduce the germline sequence, and a read error may be involved. The V gene is TRBV11-2, the J gene TRBJ2-1; D uncertain. CDR3 length: 12 residues. CDR1 and CDR2 (germline): SGHAT, FQNNGV. DNA of the CDR3: TGTGCCAGCTGCCTATTGGATAATGAGCAGCTCTTC. Protein sequence: CASCLLDNEQLF.

The chain combines TRBV10-3 with TRBJ2-1; possibly TRBD2 for D (6 bases). V lost 3 bases and J 5 bases, leaving 29 bases between the germline ends. Germline V lookup: CDR1 ENHRY, CDR2 SYGVKD. The CDR3 runs to 20 residues. CDR3 sequence (DNA): TGTGCCATCAGTGATCCCTTTGGGGGGTTAGCGGCCTTATCCAACAATGAGCAGTTCTTC. This sequence encodes CAISDPFGGLAALSNNEQFF.

In the case of this clonotype: This may be a read error: a much more frequent sequence differs by one nucleotide. The chain uses TRBV29-1 and TRBJ2-2; possible D gene TRBD1, 6 bases. The V gene's germline CDR1 is SQVTM and CDR2 ANQGSEA. This CDR3 has 12 residues. The CDR3 DNA sequence: TGCAACACAGGGTTTAGGACCGGGGAGCTGTTTTTT. The encoded protein is CNTGFRTGELFF.

This clonotype was observed a single time. A read error may produce the germline difference seen at one junction end. This sequence joins TRBV6-2 or TRBV6-3 and TRBJ2-7, with unresolved D. The CDR3 contains 11 residues. Per germline, CDR1 MNHEY and CDR2 SVGEGT. CDR3 sequence: CGSSEGSEHYF. CDR3 nucleotides: TGTGGCAGCAGTGAAGGATCCGAGCACTACTTC.

About this clonotype: The junction departs from germline at one end; a sequencing error may be responsible. The chain is built from TRBV30 and TRBJ1-1; TRBD1 aligns across 11 bases. Germline CDR1 reads GTSNPN; CDR2 reads SVGIG (reference sequence). This CDR3 has 17 amino acids. The CDR3 DNA is TGTGTCTGGATGAAGGACAGGGGGCAAGGGGGGAACACTGAAGCTTTCTTT. Translating it yields CVWMKDRGQGGNTEAFF.

There are a few counts of this clonotype. This could be a read error, since a much larger clone is one nucleotide away. The chain employs TRBV6-2 or TRBV6-3 and TRBJ1-3, with D possibly TRBD1 on 6 matching bases. Germline V gene sequence: CDR1 MNHEY, CDR2 SVGEGT. The CDR3 runs to 14 residues. V lost 6 bases and J 4 bases, leaving 13 bases between the germline ends. In DNA, the CDR3 is TGTGCCAGCAGAGATACAGGGTCCGGAAACACCATATATTTT. As protein: CASRDTGSGNTIYF.

With respect to this clonotype: One base away lies a much larger clone, so this may be a sequencing read error. The chain joins TRBV6-5 to TRBJ1-6; weak D call: TRBD1 (5 bases). CDR1 is MNHEY and CDR2 is SVGAGI in the germline V gene. The CDR3 contains 14 residues. This CDR3 reads CASSYGREGSPFQF. CDR3 DNA sequence: TGTGCCAGCAGTTACGGCAGGGAGGGTTCACCCTTCCAATTT.

The rearrangement joins TRBV5-8 to TRBJ2-1, with D unresolved. The CDR3 runs 12 residues. V was trimmed by 2 bases and J by 6 bases, leaving 6 bases between them. Germline lookup yields CDR1 SGHTS and CDR2 YDEGEE. This chain's CDR3 is CASSFGVNEQFF. The CDR3 DNA is TGTGCCAGCAGCTTTGGGGTCAATGAGCAGTTCTTC.

In regard to this clonotype: The junction departs from the called germline gene at one end, perhaps through a read error. The chain has TRBV20-1 and TRBJ2-1; D not certain. The CDR3 runs to 16 residues. Per germline, CDR1 DFQATT and CDR2 SNEGSKA (reference sequence). The CDR3 protein is CNAPIHLANLGNEQFF. CDR3 nucleotide sequence: TGCAATGCTCCCATCCACCTGGCGAACTTGGGGAATGAGCAGTTCTTC.

Remarks on this clonotype: A junction boundary mismatches the germline segment, possibly from a read error. The CDR3 region is CASSSGTGRTYERYF. The DNA for the CDR3 is TGTGCCAGCAGCTCGGGGACCGGCAGGACCTACGAGCGGTACTTC. The V gene is TRBV11-2, the J gene TRBJ2-7; possibly TRBD1 or TRBD2 for D (5 bases each). The germline CDR1 and CDR2 sequences are SGHAT and FQNNGV. The CDR3 runs to 15 residues.

Concerning this clonotype: This is likely a read error, given that the CDR3 carries no conserved phenylalanine or tryptophan at its end. The rearrangement links TRBV11-1 to TRBJ2-7; 7 bases line up with TRBD1. Germline loops: CDR1 SGHAT, CDR2 FQDESV (reference sequence). This CDR3 is 15 amino acids long. CDR3 protein: CASNLRDSDEYEQYY. DNA for the CDR3: TGTGCCAGCAACTTAAGGGACAGTGACGAGTACGAGCAGTACTAC.

In the case of this clonotype: One end of the junction is discordant with germline, which a read error may explain. DNA of the CDR3: TGTGACAGCAGCTTAACCGCGACGAGTCGAGAGACCCAGTACTTC. It encodes CDSSLTATSRETQYF. V usage is TRBV11-3 and J usage is TRBJ2-5; D gene uncertain. The CDR3 sequence is 15 residues long. Germline lookup yields CDR1 SGHNT and CDR2 YENEEA.

On this clonotype: A much larger clone lies one base from this, so it may be a read error. The chain recombines TRBV20-1 with TRBJ2-7; TRBD2 aligns across 9 bases. Looked up from germline, CDR1 is DFQATT and CDR2 is SNEGSKA (reference sequence). The CDR3 covers 14 residues. For the CDR3, the DNA is TGCAGCGTTGGGCCTTTGACTAGCGGCTACGAGCAGTACTTC. Translated, it gives CSVGPLTSGYEQYF.

This clonotype was recorded at least ten times. The chain combines TRBV6-6 with TRBJ1-6; maybe TRBD1 (6 bases). Germline CDR1 and CDR2: MNHNY and SVGAGI (reference sequence). The CDR3 spans 12 residues. V shed 6 bases and J shed 13 bases, with 13 bases lying between them. CDR3 in amino acids: CASRPEGGPLHF. In DNA form, the CDR3 reads TGTGCCAGCAGGCCTGAAGGGGGGCCCCTCCACTTT.

With regard to this clonotype: Possible read error: a much larger clone is one base away. This chain links TRBV12-3 or TRBV12-4 with TRBJ2-2; 7 bases are shared with TRBD1. This CDR3 contains 15 residues. DNA of the CDR3: TGTACCAGCAGGACCGACAGGGAGATTGCCGGGGAGCTGTTTTTT. This gives the protein CTSRTDREIAGELFF.

For this clonotype: One junction end disagrees with the germline gene, perhaps due to a read error. The chain recombines TRBV7-9 with TRBJ2-5; unclear D gene. This CDR3 has 16 amino acids. The germline V gene has CDR1 SEHNR and CDR2 FQNEAQ (reference sequence). CDR3 residues: CVSSLLPTRPSETQYF. Written as DNA, the CDR3 is TGTGTCAGCAGCTTACTTCCCACCAGGCCGTCGGAGACCCAGTACTTC.

Details on this clonotype: One end of the junction does not line up with germline, which may come from a read error. The chain joins TRBV20-1 to TRBJ2-7; D is perhaps TRBD2 (6 bases). CDR3 length: 13 amino acids. Germline V gene lookup returns CDR1 DFQATT and CDR2 SNEGSKA (reference sequence). CDR3 amino acids: CSAPWDFSYEEYF. The CDR3 DNA sequence: TGCAGTGCTCCATGGGACTTTAGCTACGAGGAGTACTTC.

The chain carries TRBV14 and TRBJ2-5; 8 bases align to TRBD2. This CDR3 is built from 13 residues. Germline assignment: CDR1 SGHDN and CDR2 FVKESK. The CDR3 loop is CAGNQRESETQYF. In DNA form, the CDR3 reads TGTGCTGGCAACCAGCGGGAGAGTGAGACCCAGTACTTC.

This clonotype was found many times. The rearrangement joins TRBV28 to TRBJ2-7; 8 nucleotides align to TRBD2. Germline assignment: CDR1 MDHEN and CDR2 SYDVKM. The CDR3 sequence is 15 residues long. The J segment lost 4 bases and the V segment lost 4 bases, leaving 9 bases of the junction unmatched. The DNA for the CDR3 is TGTGCCAGCAGTTGGGGAGCGGGGGCCGGGTACGAGCAGTACTTC. Encoded protein: CASSWGAGAGYEQYF.

This clonotype was recorded a few times. Likely a read error: the CDR3 ends without its conserved phenylalanine or tryptophan. The gene calls are TRBV6-5 and TRBJ1-6; D not certain. The CDR3 is 14 amino acids. Germline CDR1 is MNHEY and CDR2 is SVGAGI. CDR3 nucleotides: TGTGCCAGCAGTTACGATAGAGAAAATTCACCTCTCCACTAT. Protein: CASSYDRENSPLHY.

As to this clonotype: At one of its ends the junction is not consistent with the germline gene, which may arise from a read error. V and J are TRBV20-1 and TRBJ1-5; possible D gene TRBD1, 6 bases. Germline values: CDR1 DFQATT, CDR2 SNEGSKA (reference sequence). The CDR3 contains 14 residues. CDR3 protein: CSTRVVTGNQPQHF. In nucleotides, the CDR3 is TGCAGTACTAGAGTAGTTACAGGGAATCAGCCCCAGCATTTT.

This clonotype was counted a few times. This clone may be a read error of a much larger clone one base away. J is TRBJ1-5 and V is TRBV20-1, with TRBD1 matching over 7 bases. From germline, CDR1 is DFQATT and CDR2 SNEGSKA (reference sequence). CDR3 length: 13 residues. The CDR3 nucleotides read TGCAACTACAGGGGTGGCGGCAATCAGCCCCAGCATTTT. It translates to CNYRGGGNQPQHF.

This clonotype has more than one count but fewer than ten. This chain joins TRBV5-4 and TRBJ2-2; the match to TRBD2 covers 15 bases. This CDR3 is 16 amino acids long. Germline CDR1 SGHNT, CDR2 YYREEE (reference sequence). Trimming took 3 bases from V and 8 from J; bases not matched to a gene: 5. The DNA for the CDR3 is TGTGCCAGCAGCTCGGGGACTAGCGGGAGGAGGGGGGAGCTGTTTTTT. The encoded protein is CASSSGTSGRRGELFF.

This clonotype was observed at least ten times. Relative to the germline gene, one junction end is altered; a read error may explain this. The chain joins TRBV20-1 to TRBJ2-1; TRBD2 aligns across 8 bases. There are 14 residues in the CDR3. CDR1 and CDR2 from the germline V gene are DFQATT and SNEGSKA (reference sequence). In DNA form, the CDR3 reads TGCAGTGCCCCAGAGCGGGAGATTGGCAATGAGCGGTTCTTC. Translation gives CSAPEREIGNERFF.

This clonotype was seen more than once but under ten times. Possible read error: a much larger clone is one base away. The V call is TRBV20-1, the J call TRBJ2-1, with no clear D. This CDR3 region has 15 residues. Germline V CDR1 and CDR2: DFQATT, SNEGSKA (reference sequence). CDR3 loop: CSARDRQVLVNERFF. In DNA form, the CDR3 reads TGCAGTGCTAGAGATCGGCAGGTTTTGGTCAATGAGCGGTTCTTC.